A single TCR beta chain is shown here with its context. The sample comes from a study of cytomegalovirus exposure and HLA in healthy donors. Trimming took 4 bases from V and 0 from J, leaving 12 bases between them. The germline V gene has CDR1 GTSNPN and CDR2 SVGIG (reference sequence). CDR3 length: 15 residues. PCR primers comprised 60 Vbeta and 13 Jbeta primers. Repertoires were generated with immunoSEQ multiplex PCR, while TCRdb's copy carries only in-frame clones and drops some. This repertoire shows tens of thousands of clones, just over 75% found once; its top ten account for more than 2.5%. J is TRBJ2-2 and V is TRBV30; weak D call: TRBD2 (6 bases). The clonotype was recovered from a man aged 50-59 years in good health and CMV-seropositive. Input material: PBMCs. DNA of the CDR3: TGTGCCTGGAATCGTTGGGGGGCGAACACCGGGGAGCTGTTTTTT. It yields the protein CAWNRWGANTGELFF.